The rows below give T cell receptor beta chains drawn from one sample of a study of control samples from healthy donors and cancer patients. Sequencing was performed with immunoSEQ multiplex PCR; in TCRdb, only in-frame clones are kept and a portion is missing. The sample carries approximately 94,000 clones, roughly 87% recorded once. Sequenced material: blood. Every receptor here comes from a woman in her 50s in good health. Each CDR3 is given with its conserved first and last residue. A D gene is named only where the DNA matches it firmly. Clone sizes are given selectively: once, few, many, or a class where the clone is expanded.

cdr3_nt | cdr3_aa | j_call | d_call | clone_size | v_call
TGTGCCAGCAGCTTGGGTTTCGGCAGAGAGAACACCATATATTTT | CASSLGFGRENTIYF | TRBJ1-3 | . | . | TRBV5-4
TGCAGTGCCCTCACAGGGTATGGCTACACCTTC | CSALTGYGYTF | TRBJ1-2 | . | . | TRBV20-1
TGTGCCACCTCCCCCGTGGTTCAGGCCGAAGATACGCAGTATTTT | CATSPVVQAEDTQYF | TRBJ2-3 | . | . | TRBV19
TGTGCCAGCAGCCCAGAACAGGGGATCCCCTACAATGAGCAGTTCTTC | CASSPEQGIPYNEQFF | TRBJ2-1 | TRBD1 | once | TRBV9
TGCGCCAGCAGCCTGGGACAGGGGGCGTTGTCGAACACTGAAGCTTTCTTT | CASSLGQGALSNTEAFF | TRBJ1-1 | TRBD1 | . | TRBV5-1
TGTGCCAGCAGTGTGTTACAGGGGAAAGAAGGGACCTCCTACGAGCAGTACTTC | CASSVLQGKEGTSYEQYF | TRBJ2-7 | TRBD1 | . | TRBV14
TGTGCCAGTAGTATACAGACGATGAACACTGAAGCTTTCTTT | CASSIQTMNTEAFF | TRBJ1-1 | . | . | TRBV19
TGCGCCAGCAGCCTCCCAAGATCCCGGACTAGCGGGCACAATGAGCAGTTCTTC | CASSLPRSRTSGHNEQFF | TRBJ2-1 | TRBD2 | . | TRBV4-1
TGTCGCCGGGGAATTGTGGCCAAAAACATTCAGTACTTC | CRRGIVAKNIQYF | TRBJ2-4 | . | . | TRBV6-4
TGTGCCAGCAGTTACACGACAGGGGCGACCTACGAGCAGTACTTC | CASSYTTGATYEQYF | TRBJ2-7 | TRBD1 | . | TRBV6-5
TGTGCCAGCAGTTTAACGAGGGTTGATGGCTACACCTTC | CASSLTRVDGYTF | TRBJ1-2 | . | few | TRBV12-3/TRBV12-4
TGTGCCAGCAGCTTGGCCAGGGAAAGCATGAACACTGAAGCTTTCTTT | CASSLARESMNTEAFF | TRBJ1-1 | . | . | TRBV5-4
TGCGCCAGCGGACGACATACCACGAGCCCAGATACGCAGTATTTT | CASGRHTTSPDTQYF | TRBJ2-3 | . | few | TRBV4-3
TGTGCCTGGAGGTCGTTCCCCGCCAATGAGCAGTTCTTC | CAWRSFPANEQFF | TRBJ2-1 | . | . | TRBV30
TGTGCCAGCAGCTCTCGGCAGGCCCCCAATGAGCAGTTCTTC | CASSSRQAPNEQFF | TRBJ2-1 | . | few | TRBV7-6
TGTGCCAGCAGCTTCGGGACTAGCGGGAGACGTGTCGGGGAGCTGTTTTTT | CASSFGTSGRRVGELFF | TRBJ2-2 | TRBD2 | few | TRBV11-3
TGTGCCATAGGAAGCGGAAATAGCACAGATACGCAGTATTTT | CAIGSGNSTDTQYF | TRBJ2-3 | . | . | TRBV10-3
TGTGCCAGCAGTTTGGGACTCGCTTCACCCCTCCACTTT | CASSLGLASPLHF | TRBJ1-6 | . | . | TRBV27
TGTGCCAGCTCTCCCAGGAGTAGCGGGAGTCCCAATGAGCAGTTCTTC | CASSPRSSGSPNEQFF | TRBJ2-1 | TRBD2 | . | TRBV18
TGTGCCAGCAGTCTCCGGGACAGGGGGCAAGACTATGGCTACACCTTC | CASSLRDRGQDYGYTF | TRBJ1-2 | TRBD1 | . | TRBV27
TGTGCCAGCAGTTCTGACACGAACAATCAGCCCCAGCATTTT | CASSSDTNNQPQHF | TRBJ1-5 | . | . | TRBV28
TGTGCCACCAGTGACCACGGGACAGCGGGCTATGGCTACACCTTC | CATSDHGTAGYGYTF | TRBJ1-2 | TRBD1 | . | TRBV24-1
TGTGCCAGCAGCTTCCGGGGTCAGCCCCAGCATTTT | CASSFRGQPQHF | TRBJ1-5 | . | once | TRBV5-4
TGTACCACCGGGGGCATGTACCAGCCCCAGCATTTT | CTTGGMYQPQHF | TRBJ1-5 | . | . | TRBV6-5
TGTGCCAGTAGTATAGACTGGCGTAGCAATCAGCCCCAGCATTTT | CASSIDWRSNQPQHF | TRBJ1-5 | . | . | TRBV19
TGTGCCAGCAGCCAAGCCCCTCGAGTAGCGGGGAGGGGAGAGACCCAGTACTTC | CASSQAPRVAGRGETQYF | TRBJ2-5 | TRBD2 | . | TRBV3-1/TRBV3-2
TGTGCCAGCAGCGTAGCTGGGGACGGGCTGGGTATGGTCACCGGGGAGCTGTTTTTT | CASSVAGDGLGMVTGELFF | TRBJ2-2 | . | . | TRBV9
TGTGCCTGGAGTGGGATAAAAAGAGCTTTCTTT | CAWSGIKRAFF | TRBJ1-1 | . | few | TRBV30
TGCGCCAGCAGCCCGGGGGTCGGTACAATGAACACTGAAGCTTTCTTT | CASSPGVGTMNTEAFF | TRBJ1-1 | . | . | TRBV5-1
TGCGCCAGCAGCGGGACTAGCGGGTTTAGCTCCTACGAGCAGTACTTC | CASSGTSGFSSYEQYF | TRBJ2-7 | TRBD2 | once | TRBV4-1
TGTGCCAGTTTACCCAGACTAGACTCCTACGAGCAGTACTTC | CASLPRLDSYEQYF | TRBJ2-7 | . | . | TRBV28
TGTGCCAGCAGCACCAATACTGAAGCTTTCTTT | CASSTNTEAFF | TRBJ1-1 | . | . | TRBV3-1/TRBV3-2
TGTGCCATCAGTGGGACAGTGAATTCACCCCTCCACTTT | CAISGTVNSPLHF | TRBJ1-6 | . | . | TRBV10-3
TGTGCCAGCATCCGTCATGACAGGGCGGACACCATATATTTT | CASIRHDRADTIYF | TRBJ1-3 | TRBD1 | . | TRBV6-5
TGTGCCAGCAGTTTACAGGGGTCCAATGAGCAGTTCTTC | CASSLQGSNEQFF | TRBJ2-1 | . | once | TRBV12-3/TRBV12-4
TGTGCCAGCAGTTATTTGGCTAGCGGTTACAATGAGCAGTTCTTC | CASSYLASGYNEQFF | TRBJ2-1 | TRBD2 | . | TRBV6-5
TGTGCCAGCAGCCAAGATTCCAGCGGGGGGACCTACGAGCAGTACTTC | CASSQDSSGGTYEQYF | TRBJ2-7 | TRBD2 | . | TRBV4-2
TGTGCCAGTAGTGCCCCTGAGGGCGAGAAGAAAAATCAGCCCCAGCATTTT | CASSAPEGEKKNQPQHF | TRBJ1-5 | . | . | TRBV19
TGTGCCTGGGGGGGGCTAGGGACCGGGGAGCTGTTTTTT | CAWGGLGTGELFF | TRBJ2-2 | . | once | TRBV30
TGTGCCAGCAGCCAGACAGGGACTGCAACTAATGAAAAACTGTTTTTT | CASSQTGTATNEKLFF | TRBJ1-4 | TRBD1 | . | TRBV7-3
TGTGCCAGCAGCGCAGTCTCTGGGGCCAACGTCCTGACTTTC | CASSAVSGANVLTF | TRBJ2-6 | . | . | TRBV9
TGTGCCAGCAGTACAAGGGACAGGCGTAATGGCTACACCTTC | CASSTRDRRNGYTF | TRBJ1-2 | TRBD1 | . | TRBV6-5
TGTGCCAGCAGCGGACTTTCCTACGAGCAGTACTTC | CASSGLSYEQYF | TRBJ2-7 | . | . | TRBV2
TGCAGCGTTGTAACAGGACTTAACTATGGCTACACCTTC | CSVVTGLNYGYTF | TRBJ1-2 | . | . | TRBV29-1
TGTGCCTGGGGGGACAGTCGCCTAGAGATGAACACTGAAGCTTTCTTT | CAWGDSRLEMNTEAFF | TRBJ1-1 | TRBD1 | . | TRBV30
TGTGCCACCAGTGATCCCCGGGGAGGGAGAGTCAATGAGCAGTTCTTC | CATSDPRGGRVNEQFF | TRBJ2-1 | TRBD2 | . | TRBV24-1
TGTGCCAGCAGCCAGAACGTCGGGCAGAACTATGGCTACACCTTC | CASSQNVGQNYGYTF | TRBJ1-2 | . | . | TRBV7-6
TGTGCCAGCAGCTTAGCCGTCTACGAGCAGTACTTC | CASSLAVYEQYF | TRBJ2-7 | . | . | TRBV7-2
TGTGCCTGGGTCTGGCCTAGCGGGGTTAACCCCTGCTACAATGAGCAGTTCTTC | CAWVWPSGVNPCYNEQFF | TRBJ2-1 | TRBD2 | . | TRBV30
TGTGCCAGCAGCACCGGACAGGGCGCGGACTTC | CASSTGQGADF | TRBJ2-4 | TRBD1 | . | TRBV11-2
TGTGCCAGCAGTTCAGACCCCAGGGGTCCTGAAGCTTTCTTT | CASSSDPRGPEAFF | TRBJ1-1 | . | . | TRBV27
TGTGCCAGCAGTCCGTCCGACAGGCTGAACACTGAAGCTTTCTTT | CASSPSDRLNTEAFF | TRBJ1-1 | . | . | TRBV28